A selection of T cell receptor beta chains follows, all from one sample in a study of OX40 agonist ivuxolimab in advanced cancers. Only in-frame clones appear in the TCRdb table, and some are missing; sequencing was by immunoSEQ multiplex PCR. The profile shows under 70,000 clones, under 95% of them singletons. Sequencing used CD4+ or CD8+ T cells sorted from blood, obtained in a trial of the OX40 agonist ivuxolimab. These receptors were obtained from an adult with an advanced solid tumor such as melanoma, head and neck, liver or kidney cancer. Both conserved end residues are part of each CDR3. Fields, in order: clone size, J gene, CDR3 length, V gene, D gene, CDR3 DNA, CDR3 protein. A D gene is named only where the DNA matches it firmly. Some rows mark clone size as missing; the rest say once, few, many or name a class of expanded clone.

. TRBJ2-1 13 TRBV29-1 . TGCAGCGTTGACCAGAGCTCCTACAATGAGCAGTTCTTC CSVDQSSYNEQFF
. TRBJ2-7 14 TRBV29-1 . TGCAGCGTTGAAGAAGGTAGGAGGTCCTACGAGCAGTACTTC CSVEEGRRSYEQYF
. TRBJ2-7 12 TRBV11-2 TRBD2 TGTGCCAGCAACCTTCGGGAGGGCGAGCAGTACTTC CASNLREGEQYF
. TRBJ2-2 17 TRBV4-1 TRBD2 TGCGCCAGCAGCCAAGATTTTGCGGGGGTGAACACCGGGGAGCTGTTTTTT CASSQDFAGVNTGELFF
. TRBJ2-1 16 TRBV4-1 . TGCGCCAGCAGCCCCCGTGAGGGGTTTTTGGACAATGAGCAGTTCTTC CASSPREGFLDNEQFF
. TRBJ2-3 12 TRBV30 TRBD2 TGTGCCTGGAGTGCAGGACTAGCGGGGCAGTATTTT CAWSAGLAGQYF
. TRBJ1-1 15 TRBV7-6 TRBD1 TGTGCCAGCAGCCAGGGTGGACAGGCTAACACTGAAGCTTTCTTT CASSQGGQANTEAFF
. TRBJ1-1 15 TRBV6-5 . TGTGCCAGCAGTTACTCGACAGCGGTGAACACTGAAGCTTTCTTT CASSYSTAVNTEAFF
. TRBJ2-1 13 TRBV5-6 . TGTGCCAGCGCCAAGGCCGGGCACGAAACGCAGTTCTTC CASAKAGHETQFF
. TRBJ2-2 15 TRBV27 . TGTGCCAGCAGTCCACGGACGGTGAACACCGGGGAGCTGTTTTTT CASSPRTVNTGELFF
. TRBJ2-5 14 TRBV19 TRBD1 TGTGCCAGTAGTCACCGGACAGGCCCCGAGACCCAGTACTTC CASSHRTGPETQYF
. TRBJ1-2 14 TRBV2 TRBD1 TGTGCCACCGGCCCACTCAGGGGGTTCGGTGGCTACACCTTC CATGPLRGFGGYTF
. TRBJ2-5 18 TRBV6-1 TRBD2 TGTGCCAGCAGTGCGGGGGGGACTAGCGGGAGTTTCCAAGAGACCCAGTACTTC CASSAGGTSGSFQETQYF
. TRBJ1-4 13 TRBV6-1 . TGTGCCAGCAGTGAAGTAAGGGATGAAAAACTGTTTTTT CASSEVRDEKLFF
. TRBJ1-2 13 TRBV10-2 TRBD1 TGCGCCAGCAGTTCGGACAGGGAATATGGCTACACCTTC CASSSDREYGYTF
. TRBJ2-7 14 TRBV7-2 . TGTGCCAGCAGCTTAGCTGGGGGACGGTACGAGCAGTACTTC CASSLAGGRYEQYF
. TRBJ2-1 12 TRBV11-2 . TGTGCCAGCAGCTTAGGTCGGGGTGAGCAGTTCTTC CASSLGRGEQFF
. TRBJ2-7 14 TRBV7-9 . TGTGCCAGCAGCTTAGGTGCAGGGAACTACGAGCAGTACTTC CASSLGAGNYEQYF
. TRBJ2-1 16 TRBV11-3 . TGTGCCAGCAGCCCAACCGGGGTTGCGGCCTACAATGAGCAGTTCTTC CASSPTGVAAYNEQFF
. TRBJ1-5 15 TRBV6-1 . TGTGCCAGCAGTGAACAGGACAGAGTAAATCAGCCCCAGCATTTT CASSEQDRVNQPQHF
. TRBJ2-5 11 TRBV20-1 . TGCAGTGCTAGTACCGGGGAGACCCAGTACTTC CSASTGETQYF
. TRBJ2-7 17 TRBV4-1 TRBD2 TGCGCCAGCAGCCAAGCGGTCGGTAGCGGGAGGTCCTACGAGCAGTACTTC CASSQAVGSGRSYEQYF
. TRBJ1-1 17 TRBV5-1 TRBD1 TGCGCCAGCAGCCGTGGGAGAGAGGGGGCTCTGAACACTGAAGCTTTCTTT CASSRGREGALNTEAFF
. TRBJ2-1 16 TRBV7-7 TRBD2 TGTGCTAGCAGCACCGGACTAGCGGCGGCTATCGATGAGCAGTTCTTC CASSTGLAAAIDEQFF
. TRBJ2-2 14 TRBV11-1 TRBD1 TGTGCCAGCAGCCGGGACAGGGCGAACGGGGAGCTGTTTTTT CASSRDRANGELFF
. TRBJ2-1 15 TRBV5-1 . TGCGCCAGCAGCTTGGAAGGCGGGACCTACAATGAGCAGTTCTTC CASSLEGGTYNEQFF
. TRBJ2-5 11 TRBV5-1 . TGCGCCAGCAGCCGCCAAGAGACCCAGTACTTC CASSRQETQYF
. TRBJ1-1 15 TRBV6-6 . TGTGCCAGCACCCCCCCAGGGGCGATGAACACTGAAGCTTTCTTT CASTPPGAMNTEAFF
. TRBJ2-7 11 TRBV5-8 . TGTGCCAGCAGCTTAGGTTACGAGCAGTACTTC CASSLGYEQYF
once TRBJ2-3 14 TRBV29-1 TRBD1 TGCAGCGTTGACTCAGGGGGCGTAGGAGATACGCAGTATTTT CSVDSGGVGDTQYF
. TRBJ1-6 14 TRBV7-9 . TGTGCCAGCAGCTTGGGGCAGGGGCGCTCACCCCTCCACTTT CASSLGQGRSPLHF
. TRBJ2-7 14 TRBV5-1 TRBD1 TGCGCCAGCAGCAACGCAGGGACAGGGTACGAGCAGTACTTC CASSNAGTGYEQYF
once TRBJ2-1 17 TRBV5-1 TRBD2 TGCGCCAGCAGCTTGAGGCTAGCGGGGGGTTACGACAATGAGCAGTTCTTC CASSLRLAGGYDNEQFF
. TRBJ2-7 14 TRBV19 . TGTGCCAGTAGTCCTCCGGGACAACGGGGCGAGCAGTACTTC CASSPPGQRGEQYF
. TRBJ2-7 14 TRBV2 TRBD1 TGTGCCAGCAGTCCGGACAGGAACTCCTACGAGCAGTACTTC CASSPDRNSYEQYF
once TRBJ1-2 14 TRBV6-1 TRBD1 TGTGCCAGCAGTGAAGCAGGGGGCATCTATGGCTACATCTTC CASSEAGGIYGYIF
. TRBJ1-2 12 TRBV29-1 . TGCAGCGTTGAGCATCAAAGGTGGGGCTACACCTTC CSVEHQRWGYTF
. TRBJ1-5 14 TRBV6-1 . TGTGCCAGCAGTGTCCCAGAGGGAAATCAGCCCCAGCATTTT CASSVPEGNQPQHF
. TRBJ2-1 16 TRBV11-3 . TGTGCCAGCAGCGAAACTCACTACTCCCTTTACAATGAGCAGTTCTTC CASSETHYSLYNEQFF
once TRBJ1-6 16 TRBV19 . TGTGCCAGTACCCCGACCTTGAGCTCCTATAATTCACCCCTCCACTTT CASTPTLSSYNSPLHF
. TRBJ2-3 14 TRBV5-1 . TGCGCCAGCAGAGGGGCCCCCAGCACAGATACGCAGTATTTT CASRGAPSTDTQYF
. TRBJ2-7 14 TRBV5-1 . TGCGCCAGCAGCTTGCTAAGAGGGGCCTACGAGCAGTACTTC CASSLLRGAYEQYF
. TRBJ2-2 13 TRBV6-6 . TGTGCCAGCAGGGCCACTAACACCGGGGAGCTGTTTTTT CASRATNTGELFF
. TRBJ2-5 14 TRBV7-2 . TGTGCCAGCAGCTTAGGGGCAGCGAAAGAGACCCAGTACTTC CASSLGAAKETQYF
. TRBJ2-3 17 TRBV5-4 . TGTGCCGGCAGCGGGGGGACAGGGCCAGGAGGCACAGATACGCAGTATTTT CAGSGGTGPGGTDTQYF
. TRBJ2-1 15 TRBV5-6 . TGTGCCAGCACCCCAGGGGATGTCTCCTACAATGAGCAGTTCTTC CASTPGDVSYNEQFF
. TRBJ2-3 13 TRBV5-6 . TGTGCCAGCAGAAAAATTAGCACAGATACGCAGTATTTT CASRKISTDTQYF
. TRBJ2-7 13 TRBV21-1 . TGTGCCAGCAGCAAAGAGGGGGATGGCGAGCAGTACTTC CASSKEGDGEQYF
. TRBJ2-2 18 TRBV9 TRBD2 TGTGCCAGCAGCAACCCTAGGGGACTAGCGGGTAACACCGGGGAGCTGTTTTTT CASSNPRGLAGNTGELFF
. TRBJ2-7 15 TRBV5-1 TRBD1 TGCGCCAGCAGCTCTGGGGTAGGGGGCAGGGGAGAGCAGTACTTC CASSSGVGGRGEQYF
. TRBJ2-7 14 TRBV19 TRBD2 TGTGCCAGTAGTATAGGCCTAGCGGGAGGTGAGCAGTACTTC CASSIGLAGGEQYF
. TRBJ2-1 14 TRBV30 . TGTGCCTGGAGTTGGGACCGACCCTACAATGAGCAGTTCTTC CAWSWDRPYNEQFF
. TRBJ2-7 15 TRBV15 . TGTGCCACCAGCAGAGATCGGGGTAGCTTCCACGAGCAGTACTTC CATSRDRGSFHEQYF
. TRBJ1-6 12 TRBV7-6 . TGTGCCAGCAGCTTACCTGGTGCACCCCTCCACTTT CASSLPGAPLHF
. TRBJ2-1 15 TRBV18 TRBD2 TGTGCCAGCTCACCCAGGCTAGCGGGGTACAATGAGCAGTTCTTC CASSPRLAGYNEQFF
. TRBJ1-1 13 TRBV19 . TGTGCCAGTAGTATTGAGATGAACACTGAAGCTTTCTTT CASSIEMNTEAFF
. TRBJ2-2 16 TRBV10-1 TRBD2 TGCGCCAGCAGCCCCGGACTAGCGGGGGGCACCGGGGAGCTGTTTTTT CASSPGLAGGTGELFF
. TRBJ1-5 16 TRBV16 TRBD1 TGTGCCAGCAGCCAACGACAGGGCCAGGGGGTAGTGCCCCAGCATTTT CASSQRQGQGVVPQHF
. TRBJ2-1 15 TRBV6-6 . TGTGCCAGCAGTTACTCCGGCAGGGAGATCAATGAGCAGTTCTTC CASSYSGREINEQFF